The rows below give T cell receptor beta chains drawn from one sample of a study of shared clonotypes between healthy human individuals. Measured with immunoSEQ multiplex PCR; TCRdb has only the in-frame clones, and not every one. The table records a few million clones, 80% to 95% of them present only once. Material for sequencing was naive CD8+ T cells from PBMCs. These receptors came from a man between 18 and 35 years old in good health. Some clones in this sample may be carry-over from other donors' samples. The CDR3 runs from the conserved cysteine through the conserved F or W. Each record gives: D gene, clone size, CDR3 length, J gene, V gene, CDR3 DNA, CDR3 protein. D genes are given only for firm matches. Expanded clones get a size class; other rows say once, few or many, or leave the size out.

.,.,15,TRBJ2-2,TRBV5-6,TGTGCCAGCAGCTTGGGGCAGCAGAACACCGGGGAGCTGTTTTTT,CASSLGQQNTGELFF
TRBD1,.,16,TRBJ1-2,TRBV14,TGTGCCAGCAGCCAAGTTTTGAGGGGGCAAGACTATGGCTACACCTTC,CASSQVLRGQDYGYTF
.,once,17,TRBJ2-2,TRBV5-6,TGTGCCAGCAGCTTGGCCGTAGGGGCCCTGAACACCGGGGAGCTGTTTTTT,CASSLAVGALNTGELFF
.,.,14,TRBJ2-7,TRBV7-2,TGTGCCAGCAGTAGGCACGGGCCCTCCTACGAGCAGTACTTC,CASSRHGPSYEQYF
TRBD1,once,15,TRBJ2-7,TRBV5-1,TGCGCCAGCAGCGTAGACAGGGGGCTCGGATACGAGCAGTACTTC,CASSVDRGLGYEQYF
.,few,14,TRBJ1-1,TRBV21-1,TGTGCCAGCAGCAACGGGGACAGGAACACTGAAGCTTTCTTT,CASSNGDRNTEAFF
TRBD2,.,13,TRBJ2-5,TRBV28,TGTGCCAGCAGCAAGGGACTAACAGAGACCCAGTACTTC,CASSKGLTETQYF
TRBD2,once,17,TRBJ2-7,TRBV5-1,TGCGCCAGCAGCTTGGCCGCGAGCGGGAGGCCCTCCTACGAGCAGTACTTC,CASSLAASGRPSYEQYF
TRBD2,.,16,TRBJ2-7,TRBV5-1,TGCGCCAGCAGCTTGCATATGAGCGGGAGTATGTACGAGCAGTACTTC,CASSLHMSGSMYEQYF
.,once,19,TRBJ1-4,TRBV5-1,TGCGCCAGCAGCTTGGTGCACTCTTCATTGAAAGCAACTAATGAAAAACTGTTTTTT,CASSLVHSSLKATNEKLFF
.,once,13,TRBJ1-1,TRBV19,TGTGCCAGTAGCCCTGGGGGTCCCCGAGAAGCTTTCTTT,CASSPGGPREAFF
.,.,14,TRBJ2-7,TRBV29-1,TGCAGCGTTCGGTTCCAGGTAGTGGCCGACGAGCAGTACTTC,CSVRFQVVADEQYF
.,.,12,TRBJ1-4,TRBV7-9,TGTGCCAGCAGCTCGGGGGCTCTGGAACTGTTTTTT,CASSSGALELFF
TRBD2,once,17,TRBJ2-2,TRBV9,TGTGCCAGCAGCCCCTGGACTAGCGGGAGAAGTGGGGGGGAGCTGTTTTTT,CASSPWTSGRSGGELFF
TRBD2,few,15,TRBJ2-3,TRBV9,TGTGCCAGCAGCGTAGGCGGGAGGGCCCCAGATACGCAGTATTTT,CASSVGGRAPDTQYF
TRBD1,.,13,TRBJ1-2,TRBV19,TGTGCCAGTAGCGACAGGGACCCGTATGGCTACACCTTC,CASSDRDPYGYTF
TRBD2,.,14,TRBJ2-7,TRBV19,TGTGCCAGTAGCGGTAGCGGGGAACTCTACGAGCAGTACTTC,CASSGSGELYEQYF
.,few,14,TRBJ1-2,TRBV7-9,TGTGCCAGCAGCTCTCAGGACAAATTCTATGGCTACACCTTC,CASSSQDKFYGYTF
.,.,17,TRBJ2-1,TRBV7-9,TGTGCCAGCAGCTTAGCGTCAGCGTACGAATTTGTCGATGAGCAGTTCTTC,CASSLASAYEFVDEQFF
.,.,13,TRBJ2-1,TRBV7-3,TGTGCCAGCAGCTTAAGAGTCTACAATGAGCAGTTCTTC,CASSLRVYNEQFF
TRBD2,.,15,TRBJ2-7,TRBV6-4,TGTGCCAGCAGTGCCTCGCCTAGCGGGGTATACGAGCAGTACTTC,CASSASPSGVYEQYF
TRBD2,.,16,TRBJ2-3,TRBV6-5,TGTGCCAGCAGTTACAACCGGGAGGGCCTAACAGATACGCAGTATTTT,CASSYNREGLTDTQYF
TRBD2,.,13,TRBJ2-1,TRBV5-4,TGTGCCAGCAGCCGGACTAGCGGGTTTGAGCAGTTCTTC,CASSRTSGFEQFF
TRBD1,.,15,TRBJ1-2,TRBV2,TGTGCCAGCAGTGAGGGACAGGGGAGTAGGTATGGCTACACCTTC,CASSEGQGSRYGYTF
.,.,12,TRBJ2-1,TRBV27,TGTGCCAGCAGTTTTTCCCGGGATGAGCAGTTCTTC,CASSFSRDEQFF
TRBD1,once,16,TRBJ2-5,TRBV27,TGTGCCAGCAGTCCCTCCTCGGGACAGGTCACAGAGACCCAGTACTTC,CASSPSSGQVTETQYF
.,once,12,TRBJ2-7,TRBV19,TGTGCCAGTAGTCCCTCAGGGAACGAGCAGTACTTC,CASSPSGNEQYF
TRBD2,.,14,TRBJ2-1,TRBV27,TGTGCCAGCAGTACTAGCGCACCTGACAATGAGCAGTTCTTC,CASSTSAPDNEQFF
TRBD1,.,17,TRBJ2-3,TRBV2,TGTGCCAGCAGGGAGCCCGGACAGGGGGGAAGCACAGATACGCAGTATTTT,CASREPGQGGSTDTQYF
.,.,13,TRBJ2-1,TRBV18,TGTGCCAGCTCACCACCGGGGTTGGGTGAGCAGTTCTTC,CASSPPGLGEQFF
.,.,12,TRBJ2-1,TRBV5-6,TGTGCCAGCAGCTTGGAGTCTAGTCTCCAGTTCTTC,CASSLESSLQFF